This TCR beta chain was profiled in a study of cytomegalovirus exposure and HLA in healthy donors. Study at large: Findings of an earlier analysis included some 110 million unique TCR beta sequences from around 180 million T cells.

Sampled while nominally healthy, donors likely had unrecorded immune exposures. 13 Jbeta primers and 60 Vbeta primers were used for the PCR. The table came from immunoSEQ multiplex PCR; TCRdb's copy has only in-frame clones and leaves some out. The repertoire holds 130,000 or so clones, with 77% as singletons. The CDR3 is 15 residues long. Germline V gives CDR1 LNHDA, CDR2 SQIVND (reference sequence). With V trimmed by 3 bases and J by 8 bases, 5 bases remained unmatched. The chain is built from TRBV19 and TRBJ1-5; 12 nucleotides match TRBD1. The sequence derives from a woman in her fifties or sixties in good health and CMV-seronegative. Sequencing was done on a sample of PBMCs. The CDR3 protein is CASSIGTGGAEPQHF. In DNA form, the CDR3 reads TGTGCCAGTAGTATCGGGACAGGGGGCGCGGAGCCCCAGCATTTT.